This is a list of T cell receptor beta chains from one sample in a study of T cells after yellow fever vaccination. Each CDR3 protein gets one entry after TCRdb re-called the 5' RACE reads with MiXCR. Counted here are 500,000 to 650,000 distinct CDR3 sequences, roughly a sixth occurring once; the ten biggest clones make up 17%. The sequencing here drew on PBMCs, taken roughly 5 days after the first yellow fever vaccination. The receptors derive from a man younger than 35 who received the YFV17D yellow fever vaccine. Both conserved end residues are part of each CDR3. D genes are given only for firm matches. Rows give clone size only sometimes, using once, few, many, or a class for an expanded clone.

V: TRBV10-1; J: TRBJ1-1; size: NA; D: NA; DNA: TGCGCCAGCAGTGAGAGACACACTGAAGCTTTCTTT; CDR3: CASSERHTEAFF
V: TRBV12-3/TRBV12-4; J: TRBJ1-6; size: few; D: NA; DNA: TGTGCCAGCAGTTTGGGCAGGGTAGTGTCACCCCTCCACTTT; CDR3: CASSLGRVVSPLHF
V: TRBV12-3/TRBV12-4; J: TRBJ2-7; size: few; D: TRBD2; DNA: TGTGCCAGCACCCGGGGGGGGGACTACGAGCAGTACTTC; CDR3: CASTRGGDYEQYF
V: TRBV5-1; J: TRBJ2-5; size: NA; D: NA; DNA: TGCGCCAGCAGCTTGGGACAGGACCAAGAGACCCAGTACTTC; CDR3: CASSLGQDQETQYF
V: TRBV5-1; J: TRBJ2-3; size: NA; D: NA; DNA: TGCGCCAGCAGCGCGGCCCCAACTCCTACGCAGTATTTT; CDR3: CASSAAPTPTQYF
V: TRBV12-3/TRBV12-4; J: TRBJ2-3; size: few; D: TRBD2; DNA: TGTGCCAGCAGTTATAGCGGGGGGGCTATAGATACGCAGTATTTT; CDR3: CASSYSGGAIDTQYF
V: TRBV18; J: TRBJ1-6; size: once; D: NA; DNA: TGTGCCAGCTCACGGGAGGTCTATAATTCACCCCTCCACTTT; CDR3: CASSREVYNSPLHF
V: TRBV4-3; J: TRBJ1-1; size: few; D: NA; DNA: TGCGCCAGCAGCCAGGAAACAGGCTGGGATACTGAAGCTTTCTTT; CDR3: CASSQETGWDTEAFF
V: TRBV7-2; J: TRBJ2-7; size: NA; D: NA; DNA: TGTGCCAGCAGCTTGGGGTGGCAGACCTACGAGCAGTACTTC; CDR3: CASSLGWQTYEQYF
V: TRBV6-2/TRBV6-3; J: TRBJ1-2; size: NA; D: NA; DNA: TGTGCCAGCAGTTATAGTCAGTTTGGCGGCTACACCTTC; CDR3: CASSYSQFGGYTF
V: TRBV18; J: TRBJ1-1; size: NA; D: NA; DNA: TGTGCCAGCTCACCACCGTCGGATGGGGTAGGGGCTTTCTTT; CDR3: CASSPPSDGVGAFF
V: TRBV7-9; J: TRBJ1-2; size: few; D: NA; DNA: TGTGCCAGCAGGGGCCCCGAACAAATTTTCTATGGCTACACCTTC; CDR3: CASRGPEQIFYGYTF
V: TRBV4-3; J: TRBJ2-3; size: NA; D: NA; DNA: TGCGCCAGCAGCCAAGAAGGGGCAGGGAAACTGGATACGCAGTATTTT; CDR3: CASSQEGAGKLDTQYF
V: TRBV7-3; J: TRBJ2-1; size: few; D: NA; DNA: TGTGCCAGCAGTTCGTCGGGTGATGAGCAGTTCTTC; CDR3: CASSSSGDEQFF
V: TRBV15; J: TRBJ2-3; size: once; D: TRBD2; DNA: TGTGCCACCAGCAGAGGTAGCGGGGGCTCCAATACGCAGTATTTT; CDR3: CATSRGSGGSNTQYF
V: TRBV13; J: TRBJ1-2; size: NA; D: NA; DNA: TGTGCCAGCACCCCAGGTTTTCATCGAGGGGGGGACTATGGCTACACCTTC; CDR3: CASTPGFHRGGDYGYTF
V: TRBV7-2; J: TRBJ1-3; size: few; D: NA; DNA: TGTGCCAGCAGCTTAGTTCCCAGCGCGTCTGGAAACACCATATATTTT; CDR3: CASSLVPSASGNTIYF
V: TRBV11-2; J: TRBJ2-7; size: NA; D: TRBD1; DNA: TGTGCCAGCAGCTTACTGCGACAGGGGGTATACGAGCAGTACTTC; CDR3: CASSLLRQGVYEQYF
V: TRBV7-3; J: TRBJ2-1; size: NA; D: TRBD2; DNA: TGTGCCAGCAGCACGGTCGCGGGGGCCTACAATGAGCAGTTCTTC; CDR3: CASSTVAGAYNEQFF
V: TRBV3-1; J: TRBJ2-4; size: NA; D: NA; DNA: TGTGCCAGCAGCCAAGCAAGAACTAGGGTGGGCATTCAGTACTTC; CDR3: CASSQARTRVGIQYF
V: TRBV7-2; J: TRBJ2-5; size: many; D: NA; DNA: TGTGCCAGCAGTCTAGCCTCTCAAGAGACCCAGTACTTC; CDR3: CASSLASQETQYF
V: TRBV7-2; J: TRBJ1-4; size: NA; D: NA; DNA: TGTGCCAGCAGCACCCAGCGGGGAGGGATCGAAAAACTGTTTTTT; CDR3: CASSTQRGGIEKLFF
V: TRBV18; J: TRBJ1-1; size: few; D: NA; DNA: TGTGCCAGCTCACCACAGGGGCCTAAGAACACTGAAGCTTTCTTT; CDR3: CASSPQGPKNTEAFF
V: TRBV5-4; J: TRBJ2-3; size: few; D: TRBD2; DNA: TGTGCCAGCAGACCGCCGACTAGCGGGGGGGCCGCAGATACGCAGTATTTT; CDR3: CASRPPTSGGAADTQYF
V: TRBV5-4; J: TRBJ2-3; size: few; D: TRBD2; DNA: TGTGCCACCAACCCCGCCCTAGCGGGCACAGATACGCAGTATTTT; CDR3: CATNPALAGTDTQYF
V: TRBV3-1; J: TRBJ2-2; size: few; D: NA; DNA: TGTGCCAGCAGCCAGGCAGCGGCTCCGCTGTTTTTT; CDR3: CASSQAAAPLFF
V: TRBV12-3/TRBV12-4; J: TRBJ2-5; size: NA; D: TRBD1; DNA: TGTGCCAGCGGATACACCGGGACAGCCCAAGAGACCCAGTACTTC; CDR3: CASGYTGTAQETQYF
V: TRBV28; J: TRBJ1-2; size: NA; D: NA; DNA: TGTGCCAGCAGTTTAAAACAGCCCTATGGCTACACCTTC; CDR3: CASSLKQPYGYTF
V: TRBV9; J: TRBJ2-5; size: few; D: TRBD2; DNA: TGTGCCAGCAGCGGATCTAGCGGCCAAGAGACCCAGTACTTC; CDR3: CASSGSSGQETQYF
V: TRBV12-3/TRBV12-4; J: TRBJ1-5; size: few; D: NA; DNA: TGTGCCAGCAGTTTGGGGTTTCGAAATCAGCCCCAGCATTTT; CDR3: CASSLGFRNQPQHF
V: TRBV15; J: TRBJ2-1; size: few; D: NA; DNA: TGTGCCACCATGGACTGGTCCTACAATGAGCAGTTCTTC; CDR3: CATMDWSYNEQFF
V: TRBV5-1; J: TRBJ2-5; size: NA; D: NA; DNA: TGCGCCAGCAGCTCTCGGAACCGGGAGACCCAGTACTTC; CDR3: CASSSRNRETQYF
V: TRBV12-3/TRBV12-4; J: TRBJ1-5; size: NA; D: TRBD1; DNA: TGTGCCACCAAAGGACAGGGGGAAGGCAATCAGCCCCAGCATTTT; CDR3: CATKGQGEGNQPQHF
V: TRBV25-1; J: TRBJ2-7; size: NA; D: NA; DNA: TGTGCCAGCAGGCCCCCCGGGGGCTACGAGCAGTACTTC; CDR3: CASRPPGGYEQYF
V: TRBV6-5; J: TRBJ2-3; size: NA; D: NA; DNA: TGTGCCAGCAGTTACGCTGCTGGGACAGATACGCAGTATTTT; CDR3: CASSYAAGTDTQYF
V: TRBV27; J: TRBJ1-5; size: NA; D: NA; DNA: TGTGCCAGCAGTTTCTGGGGTGGCAATCAGCCCCAGCATTTT; CDR3: CASSFWGGNQPQHF
V: TRBV5-5; J: TRBJ1-5; size: NA; D: NA; DNA: TGTGCCAGCAGCTTAATGACAGGACCTAACAATCAGCCCCAGCATTTT; CDR3: CASSLMTGPNNQPQHF
V: TRBV6-5; J: TRBJ2-7; size: many; D: NA; DNA: TGTGCCAGCAGTCCGGGACCGACCTACGAGCAGTACTTC; CDR3: CASSPGPTYEQYF
V: TRBV7-2; J: TRBJ1-1; size: NA; D: NA; DNA: TGTGCCAGCGGTCTACGGAACACTGAAGCTTTCTTT; CDR3: CASGLRNTEAFF